This TCR beta chain was found in a study of blood T cell repertoires in COVID-19. At the level of the study: Donors in the United States, Italy and Spain gave samples during acute or convalescent COVID-19. Sample material is recorded as cDNA or gDNA derived from T cells, B-cell-depleted T cells, or PBMCs.

Germline V lookup: CDR1 MNHEY, CDR2 SMNVEV (reference sequence). CDR3 length equals 19 residues. The V gene end was trimmed by 3 bases and the J gene end by 2 bases; junction bases not matched to a gene: 13. The authors' processing: Reference gene primer amplification gave estimated nucleated cell counts. Data came from immunoSEQ multiplex PCR; TCRdb stores just in-frame clones and leaves some out. That table gives V, J and clone size, and the DNA gave D and trimming. Seen here are around 100,000 clones, 84% observed once, and the top ten hold 9.5% to 15%. V and J are TRBV27 and TRBJ1-4, with 9 bases identical to TRBD1. The clonotype was recovered from a human donor in a cohort sampled during active COVID-19. The specimen sequenced was peripheral blood. DNA of the CDR3: TGTGCCAGCAGTTTCCGCCGGGACAGGGTGGCGGGCACTAATGAAAAACTGTTTTTT. This sequence encodes CASSFRRDRVAGTNEKLFF.